The source of this T cell receptor (beta chain) is a study of blood T cell repertoires in COVID-19. Study details: Samples taken during acute and convalescent COVID-19 were collected in the United States, Italy and Spain. T cells, B-cell-depleted T cells, or PBMCs supplied cDNA or gDNA.

Participants reported their clinical history, and cohort assignment relied on those reports. Data came from immunoSEQ multiplex PCR; TCRdb stores just in-frame clones and leaves some out. The sample has around 180,000 clones, around 80% seen once. The sequence was collected from a woman between 45 and 60 years old with acute COVID-19. Sample: PBMCs or T cells enriched from blood (not recorded which).

The CDR3 reads CASSPSGSSGNTIYF. CDR3 bases: TGTGCCAGCAGCCCTAGTGGGAGCTCTGGAAACACCATATATTTT. The J gene is TRBJ1-3, the V gene TRBV28, with D unresolved. The V end lost 6 bases, the J end lost 0 bases, and 12 bases lay between the germline ends. CDR3 length: 15 amino acids. Germline V gene sequence: CDR1 MDHEN, CDR2 SYDVKM.